This TCR beta chain was documented in a study of T cells in Graves' hyperthyroidism and ophthalmopathy. Per germline, CDR1 MDHEN and CDR2 SYDVKM. V lost 3 bases and J lost 7, with 19 bases in between. CDR3 length equals 15 residues. This clonotype was found a few times. What it recognizes is unknown. Study-wide results and caveats: The model identified upcoming ophthalmopathy a median approximately 6.4 months ahead of onset.

Diagnoses were made from clinical symptoms, serum measures (thyroxine and TRAb), thyroid ultrasound and orbital computed tomography. Amplified regions were TCR beta CDR3 sequences from RNA transcripts. HTBI primers were used for first-round RT-PCR of the TCR CDR3. MiXCR, applied by TCRdb to the multiplex PCR reads, yields one record per CDR3 protein. The sample lists roughly 560,000 distinct CDR3 sequences, 14% to 15% seen once, with around 4.5% in the top ten. This TCR derives from a woman aged 40 to 49 with Graves' ophthalmopathy. Sequencing used blood. J is TRBJ2-7 and V is TRBV28, with D possibly TRBD1 on 5 matching bases. CDR3 amino acids: CASSFSQGRFGEQYF. In DNA, the CDR3 is TGTGCCAGCAGTTTTTCCCAGGGTCGGTTTGGGGAGCAGTACTTC.